These 16 T cell receptor beta chains share one sample of origin, sequenced in a study of shared clonotypes between healthy human individuals (dated by TCRdb to 2019 to 2021). The library was generated by the immunoSEQ multiplex PCR assay. TCRdb mirrors the immuneACCESS table, restricted to in-frame sequences. Some clones are absent from its copies; in checked studies, under half trace to an unresolved V gene, and the reason for the others is unknown. The sample table holds 2 million to 2.5 million clones, of which 85% to 95% were seen once. The leading ten clones occupy approximately 0.41% of the sample. Sequencing was performed on naive CD4+ T cells from PBMCs. The cell subset or site label, read with the paper, signifies: CD45RA+ positively selected. The receptors derive from a man between 18 and 29 years old in good health. Some clones in this sample may be carry-over from other donors' samples.

The rearrangement uses TRBV28 and TRBJ1-2, with D possibly TRBD1 on 6 matching bases. Germline assignment: CDR1 MDHEN and CDR2 SYDVKM. The CDR3 is 15 amino acids. V shed 6 bases and J shed 5 bases, with 19 bases lying between them. The CDR3, as DNA: TGTGCCAGCAGCACAGGAGGGGGGACGGGGTATGGCTACACCTTC. This codes for CASSTGGGTGYGYTF.

Remarks on this clone: Other DNA variants within this sample encode the same CDR3. The V and J genes are TRBV11-2 and TRBJ2-1; D possibly corresponds to TRBD2 (5 bases). V lost 1 base and J 7 bases, leaving 5 bases between the germline ends. The CDR3 loop spans 12 amino acids. Germline values: CDR1 SGHAT, CDR2 FQNNGV. CDR3 sequence (DNA): TGTGCCAGCAGCTTAGCGGGGAATGAGCAGTTCTTC. As protein: CASSLAGNEQFF.

CDR3 DNA: TGTGCCAGCAGTGTACGGACTACCTCACCCCTCCACTTT. This sequence encodes CASSVRTTSPLHF. The chain couples TRBV28 to TRBJ1-6; D ambiguous. The germline V gene encodes CDR1 MDHEN and CDR2 SYDVKM. The germline V and J ends were trimmed by 5 bases and 10 bases, with 12 bases remaining between them. The CDR3 runs to 13 residues.

This clone was seen only once. The V gene is TRBV5-1, the J gene TRBJ1-5, with 9 bases lining up with TRBD1. V was clipped by 4 bases and J by 6 bases; unmatched bases: 8. The CDR3 extends over 15 amino acids. Germline assignment: CDR1 SGHRS and CDR2 YFSETQ. This CDR3 reads CASSTGQGKLQPQHF. The CDR3 DNA is TGCGCCAGCAGCACCGGACAGGGGAAACTTCAGCCCCAGCATTTT.

This clone occurred a few times. The chain is built from TRBV9 and TRBJ1-1, with TRBD1 as a possible D gene (5 bases). Germline lookup yields CDR1 SGDLS and CDR2 YYNGEE. The germline V and J ends were trimmed by 3 bases and 7 bases, with 13 bases remaining between them. The CDR3 sequence is 13 residues long. Here the CDR3 DNA reads TGTGCCAGCAGCGAGGAATTCGACAGTGAAGCTTTCTTT. This codes for CASSEEFDSEAFF. Filled out from reference TRBV9 and TRBJ1-1, the complete variable domain reads DSGVTQTPKHLITATGQRVTLRCSPRSGDLSVYWYQQSLDQGLQFLIQYYNGEERAKGNILERFSAQQFPDLHSELNLSSLELGDSALYFCASSEEFDSEAFFGQGTRLTVV.

This chain uses TRBV7-6 with TRBJ1-3; unclear D gene. Germline V gene lookup returns CDR1 SGHVS and CDR2 FNYEAQ. V was cut by 2 bases and J by 0 bases, with 14 bases left in between. This CDR3 is built from 17 residues. This CDR3 reads CASSLRATSSSGNTIYF. The CDR3 nucleotides are TGTGCCAGCAGCTTACGTGCGACTTCTAGCTCTGGAAACACCATATATTTT.

V usage is TRBV7-2 and J usage is TRBJ1-2; unclear D gene. Germline V gene lookup returns CDR1 SGHTA and CDR2 FQGNSA. The V end was cut by 1 base, the J end by 8 bases, with 11 bases between. The CDR3 length is 13 residues. The CDR3 region is CASSLDGSWGYTF. The CDR3 region has the DNA TGTGCCAGCAGCTTAGATGGTTCGTGGGGCTACACCTTC.

The gene calls are TRBV9 and TRBJ2-7; D possibly corresponds to TRBD1 (5 bases). Per germline, CDR1 SGDLS and CDR2 YYNGEE. Trimming left V 4 bases short and J 0 bases short, with 14 bases between. This CDR3 comprises 15 residues. The CDR3 region has the DNA TGTGCCAGCAGCCCCCTGGGGCAGGGCTCCTACGAGCAGTACTTC. Protein product: CASSPLGQGSYEQYF.

This clone turned up a few times. This chain joins TRBV27 and TRBJ1-5, with D possibly TRBD1 on 5 matching bases. CDR1 is MNHEY and CDR2 is SMNVEV in the germline V gene (reference sequence). CDR3 length: 16 amino acids. V gave up 6 bases and J gave up 0 bases, with 15 bases separating them. The CDR3 sequence: CASRQASVYSNQPQHF. In DNA form, the CDR3 reads TGTGCCAGCAGACAGGCGAGCGTTTATAGCAATCAGCCCCAGCATTTT.

This clone appeared a single time. The chain couples TRBV28 to TRBJ1-5; D is ambiguous. The V end lost 5 bases, the J end lost 1 base, and 18 bases lay between the germline ends. The CDR3 sequence is 17 residues long. Germline V gene lookup returns CDR1 MDHEN and CDR2 SYDVKM. Here the CDR3 reads CASSLPRGSGSNQPQHF. The CDR3 coding sequence is TGTGCCAGCAGTCTTCCCAGAGGAAGTGGGAGCAATCAGCCCCAGCATTTT.

The table lists this clone with a few counts. The rearrangement links TRBV29-1 to TRBJ1-2, with 7 bases identical to TRBD1. This CDR3 is built from 14 residues. Germline CDR1 and CDR2: SQVTM and ANQGSEA. V lost 3 bases to trimming and J lost 2 bases; unmatched junction nucleotides: 6. In nucleotides, the CDR3 is TGCAGCGTTGATGTGGGACAGACGAACTATGGCTACACCTTC. It yields the protein CSVDVGQTNYGYTF.

This clone was counted between two and nine times. The V and J genes are TRBV30 and TRBJ1-1, with 11 bases aligning to TRBD1. The CDR3 sequence is 13 residues long. Trimming removed 5 bases from V and 3 bases from J; junction bases left unmatched: 2. From germline, CDR1 is GTSNPN and CDR2 SVGIG (reference sequence). CDR3 sequence: CAWGGQGDTEAFF. DNA of the CDR3: TGTGCCTGGGGGGGACAGGGGGACACTGAAGCTTTCTTT.

For the CDR3, the DNA is TGTGCCTGGAACCAGAACTATGGCTACACCTTC. This sequence encodes CAWNQNYGYTF. V and J are TRBV30 and TRBJ1-2; D uncertain. This CDR3 is built from 11 residues. Trimming pared 4 bases from V and 2 bases from J, leaving 5 bases between. Looked up from germline, CDR1 is GTSNPN and CDR2 is SVGIG (reference sequence).

This chain links TRBV28 with TRBJ2-3; tentative D call: TRBD2 (6 bases). The germline V and J ends were trimmed by 2 bases and 5 bases, with 14 bases remaining between them. Per germline, CDR1 MDHEN and CDR2 SYDVKM. CDR3 size: 15 residues. The CDR3 here is CASSLASEGGDTQYF. The CDR3 DNA sequence: TGTGCCAGCAGTTTAGCCTCAGAGGGAGGAGATACGCAGTATTTT. The full variable domain, in which reference TRBV28 and TRBJ2-3 provide the parts outside the CDR3, is DVKVTQSSRYLVKRTGEKVFLECVQDMDHENMFWYRQDPGLGLRLIYFSYDVKMKEKGDIPEGYSVSREKKERFSLILESASTNQTSMYLCASSLASEGGDTQYFGPGTRLTVL.

This chain joins TRBV29-1 and TRBJ2-6; D remains ambiguous. The ends were cut back, 0 bases at V and 0 bases at J, with 15 bases in the middle. The CDR3 loop spans 18 amino acids. Germline CDR1 and CDR2: SQVTM and ANQGSEA. The CDR3 sequence is CSVEDRHSPTSGANVLTF. CDR3 DNA: TGCAGCGTTGAAGATCGGCACAGCCCCACCTCTGGGGCCAACGTCCTGACTTTC. Together with reference TRBV29-1 and TRBJ2-6, the CDR3 gives the full variable domain: SAVISQKPSRDICQRGTSLTIQCQVDSQVTMMFWYRQQPGQSLTLIATANQGSEATYESGFVIDKFPISRPNLTFSTLTVSNMSPEDSSIYLCSVEDRHSPTSGANVLTFGAGSRLTVL.

The chain combines TRBV5-6 with TRBJ2-7; possibly TRBD2 for D (7 bases). The CDR3 is 15 residues long. The V and J ends lost 2 bases and 2 bases respectively, with 14 bases between them. The V gene's germline CDR1 is SGHDT and CDR2 YYEEEE. The CDR3 sequence is CASSFGGPSPYEQYF. In nucleotides, the CDR3 is TGTGCCAGCAGCTTCGGGGGGCCCAGTCCCTACGAGCAGTACTTC. The entire variable domain, with the rest obtained from reference TRBV5-6 and TRBJ2-7, is as follows: DAGVTQSPTHLIKTRGQQVTLRCSPKSGHDTVSWYQQALGQGPQFIFQYYEEEERQRGNFPDRFSGHQFPNYSSELNVNALLLGDSALYLCASSFGGPSPYEQYFGPGTRLTVT.